This T cell receptor beta chain is drawn from a study of regulatory T cells in long-lasting Graves disease. The CDR3 contains 16 residues. Trimming took 5 bases from V and 1 from J; bases not matched to a gene: 9. Described time point: newly diagnosed GD, antithyroid drugs for less than 3 months. PBMC RNA served as the TCR library source. Building of the TCR beta libraries involved iRepertoire HTBI primers and Arm-PCR of CDR3 regions. One entry per CDR3 protein, called by TCRdb with MiXCR from the multiplex PCR reads. Seen here are a few hundred thousand distinct CDR3 sequences, 15% to 20% observed once, and the top ten hold roughly 15%. These same data were also listed under a study on T cells in Graves' hyperthyroidism and ophthalmopathy. That work states: Blood also held most thyroid clonotypes expanded beyond 0.001. Ophthalmopathy prediction by the model preceded onset by a median about 6.8 months.

Sample: peripheral blood mononuclear cells (PBMCs), taken at new diagnosis, from a patient treated with antithyroid drugs. This sequence was found in a woman under 40 with Graves disease. The genes are TRBV12-3 or TRBV12-4 and TRBJ1-1; 8 bases agree with TRBD1. In DNA, the CDR3 is TGTGCCAGCAGTCGACAAGGTACAGGGGGGAACACTGAAGCTTTCTTT. Residues: CASSRQGTGGNTEAFF.